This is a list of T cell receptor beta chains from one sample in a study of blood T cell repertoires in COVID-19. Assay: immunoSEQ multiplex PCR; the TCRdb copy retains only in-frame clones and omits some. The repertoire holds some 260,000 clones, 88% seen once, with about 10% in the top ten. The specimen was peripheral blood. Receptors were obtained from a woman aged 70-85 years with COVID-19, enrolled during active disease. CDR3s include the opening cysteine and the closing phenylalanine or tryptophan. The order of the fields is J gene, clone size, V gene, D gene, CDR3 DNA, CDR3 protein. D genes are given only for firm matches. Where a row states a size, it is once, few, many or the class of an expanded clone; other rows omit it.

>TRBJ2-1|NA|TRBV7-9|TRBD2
TGTGCCAGCAGCTTCTTCGGGACTAGCTTTAAGAATGAGCAGTTCTTC
CASSFFGTSFKNEQFF
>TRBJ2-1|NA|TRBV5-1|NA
TGCGCCAGCAGCTTGGGCAGGGCTTCCTACAATGAGCAGTTCTTC
CASSLGRASYNEQFF
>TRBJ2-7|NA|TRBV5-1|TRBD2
TGCGCCAGCAGCGGACTAGCGGGGGCCTACGAGCAGTACTTC
CASSGLAGAYEQYF
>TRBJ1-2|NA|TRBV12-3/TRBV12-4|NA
TGTGCCAGCACCGCGACAGTGCCCTATGGCTACACCTTC
CASTATVPYGYTF
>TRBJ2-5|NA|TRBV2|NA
TGTGCCAGCGGCCAGAAGCAAGAGACCCAGTACTTC
CASGQKQETQYF
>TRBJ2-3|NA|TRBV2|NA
TGTGCCAGCAGTGAAGCGGCGGGACTGGGCACAGATACGCAGTATTTT
CASSEAAGLGTDTQYF
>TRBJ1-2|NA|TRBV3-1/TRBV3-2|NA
TGTGCCAGCAGCCAAGGCCGGGGCTATGGCTACACCTTC
CASSQGRGYGYTF
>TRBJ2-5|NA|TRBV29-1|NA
TGCAGCGTTGTATGGGGGAGGCCATCGGGTGAGACCCAGTACTTC
CSVVWGRPSGETQYF
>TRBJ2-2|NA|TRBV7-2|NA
TGTGCCAGCAGCTCCAGGGTCGCCGGGGAGCTGTTTTTT
CASSSRVAGELFF
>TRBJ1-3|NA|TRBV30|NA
TGTGCCTGGACTCAGTATGGAAACACCATATATTTT
CAWTQYGNTIYF
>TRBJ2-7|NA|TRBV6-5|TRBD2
TGTGCCAGCAGTTACTCAAGTTCTAGCGGTCCCTACGAGCAGTACTTC
CASSYSSSSGPYEQYF
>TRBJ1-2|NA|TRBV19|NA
TGTGCCAGTACTAGTAGAGCTGACTATGGCTACACCTTC
CASTSRADYGYTF
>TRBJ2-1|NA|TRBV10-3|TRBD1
TGTGCCATCAGTGAAGTCGGGACAGGGTTAGGGGAGCAGTTCTTC
CAISEVGTGLGEQFF
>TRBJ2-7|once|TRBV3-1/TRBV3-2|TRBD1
TGTGCCAGCAGCCAAGCGGGGCAGGGGGTAAGTCAGTACTTC
CASSQAGQGVSQYF
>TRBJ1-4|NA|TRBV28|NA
TGTGCCAGCAGTTCTCAGGGGTGGTATGAAAAACTGTTTTTT
CASSSQGWYEKLFF
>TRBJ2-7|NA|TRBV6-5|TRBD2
TGTGCCAGCAGAGCGGGGGGCTACGAGCAGTACTTC
CASRAGGYEQYF
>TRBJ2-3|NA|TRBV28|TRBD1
TGTGCCAGCAGACGAACCGGGACAGGGACGATGTATACGCAGTATTTT
CASRRTGTGTMYTQYF
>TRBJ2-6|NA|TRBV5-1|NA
TGCGCCAGCAGCTTGGACTTCTCTGGGGCCAACGTCCTGACTTTC
CASSLDFSGANVLTF
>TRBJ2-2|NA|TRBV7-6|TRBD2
TGTGCCAGCAGCTTAGGGACTAGCGGTGGGTCCGGGGAGCTGTTTTTT
CASSLGTSGGSGELFF
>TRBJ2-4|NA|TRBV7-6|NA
TGTGCCAGCAGCCCAGGTGGCCCAAACATTCAGTACTTC
CASSPGGPNIQYF
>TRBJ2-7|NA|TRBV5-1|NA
TGCGCCAGCAGCTTGGTTGGTGCCCCCGGCGAGCAGTACTTC
CASSLVGAPGEQYF
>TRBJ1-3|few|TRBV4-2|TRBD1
TGTGCCAGCAGCCAAGATCTGGGACAGGGAAACACCATATATTTT
CASSQDLGQGNTIYF
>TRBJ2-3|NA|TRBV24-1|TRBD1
TGTGCCACCAGTGATGCCGGACAGGACAACACAGATACGCAGTATTTT
CATSDAGQDNTDTQYF
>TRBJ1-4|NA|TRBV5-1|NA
TGCGCCAGCAGCCCAGGTGATAATGAAAAACTGTTTTTT
CASSPGDNEKLFF
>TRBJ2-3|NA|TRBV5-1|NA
TGCGCCAGCAGCTTGGCGGTAATAGCCGGGGATACGCAGTATTTT
CASSLAVIAGDTQYF
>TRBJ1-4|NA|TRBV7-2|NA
TGTGCCAGCAGCTTAGCGCAGGGAAATGAAAAACTGTTTTTT
CASSLAQGNEKLFF
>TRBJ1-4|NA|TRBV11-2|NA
TGTGCCAACCCACACTACCCCGGACAGAAGAATGAAAAACTGTTTTTT
CANPHYPGQKNEKLFF
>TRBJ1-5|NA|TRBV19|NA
TGTGCCAGTAGCCACAGAGATAGCAATCAGCCCCAGCATTTT
CASSHRDSNQPQHF
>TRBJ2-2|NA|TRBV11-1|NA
TGTGCCAGCAGCTTTTACGGGAGTGATACCGGGGAGCTGTTTTTT
CASSFYGSDTGELFF
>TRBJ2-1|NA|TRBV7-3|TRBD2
TGTGCCAACCCTGCTAGCGGCCTTAGAGAGCAGTTCTTC
CANPASGLREQFF
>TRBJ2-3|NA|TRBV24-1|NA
TGTGCCACCAGTGATTTGCAACAGGCCCCCACAGATACGCAGTATTTT
CATSDLQQAPTDTQYF
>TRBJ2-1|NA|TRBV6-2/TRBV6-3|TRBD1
TGTGCCAGCAGTCCCGGGACAGGGGTCACCAACTCCTACAATGAGCAGTTCTTC
CASSPGTGVTNSYNEQFF
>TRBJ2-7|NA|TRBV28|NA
TGTGCCAGCAGTTCCCCGACAGGAACATACGAGCAGTACTTC
CASSSPTGTYEQYF